One sample yielded the 15 T cell receptor beta chains listed below, sequenced in a study of blood T cell repertoires in COVID-19. Measured with immunoSEQ multiplex PCR; TCRdb has only the in-frame clones, and not every one. The sample includes roughly 32,000 clones, approximately 85% of them seen just once. Specimen: peripheral blood. All receptors come from a man aged 55 to 70 with active or convalescent COVID-19.

This chain joins TRBV1 and TRBJ2-7; TRBD2 is the table's D call and was not checked against the DNA. TRBV1 counts as a pseudogene. The CDR3 runs 18 residues. The CDR3 DNA follows: TGCACCAGCAGCCAAACACCGCGACGGGAGGGCCCCTCCTACGAGCAGTACGTC. Translation gives CTSSQTPRREGPSYEQYV.

The V gene is TRBV6-2 or TRBV6-3, the J gene TRBJ2-7, with D uncertain. In germline, CDR1 is MNHEY, CDR2 SVGEGT. The CDR3 is 11 amino acids. Deletions cut 8 bases from V and 5 bases from J, with 10 bases between. The CDR3 loop is CASGSRNEQYV. The CDR3 DNA reads as TGTGCCAGCGGTTCCAGAAACGAGCAGTACGTC.

This chain links TRBV18 with TRBJ2-7; 10 nucleotides agree with TRBD1. Germline assignment: CDR1 KGHSH and CDR2 LQKENI. This CDR3 comprises 13 residues. J gave up 6 bases and V 5 bases, and 4 bases lay outside the gene matches. CDR3 nucleotide sequence: TGTGCCAGCTCAGTTGGACAGGGGGGCGAGCAGTACGTC. It encodes CASSVGQGGEQYV.

The chain joins TRBV6-4 to TRBJ1-2; D gene ambiguous. This CDR3 has 13 residues. Germline lookup yields CDR1 MRHNA and CDR2 SNTAGT. V lost 4 bases to trimming and J lost 5 bases, with 11 bases between them. This CDR3 is CASSVVEGYGYTF. As DNA, the CDR3 is TGTGCCAGCAGTGTGGTTGAGGGATATGGCTACACCTTC.

This clone came up a few times. The CDR3 sequence: CASSLGQGRSGYTF. The DNA for the CDR3 is TGTGCCAGCAGTTTGGGACAGGGACGGTCTGGCTACACCTTC. The gene calls are TRBV28 and TRBJ1-2; the match to TRBD1 covers 9 bases. V gave up 3 bases and J gave up 7 bases; unmatched junction bases: 6. CDR3 length: 14 amino acids. Germline-derived CDR1 and CDR2 are MDHEN and SYDVKM.

The chain has TRBV9 and TRBJ1-3; weak D call: TRBD1 (5 bases). This CDR3 has 14 residues. V lost 7 bases and J 0 bases, leaving 11 bases between the germline ends. The V gene's germline CDR1 is SGDLS and CDR2 YYNGEE. The CDR3 coding sequence is TGTGCCAGCGTTCCAGGGTCCTCTGGAAACACCATATATTTT. It encodes CASVPGSSGNTIYF. The variable domain in full, completed from reference TRBV9 and TRBJ1-3, reads DSGVTQTPKHLITATGQRVTLRCSPRSGDLSVYWYQQSLDQGLQFLIQYYNGEERAKGNILERFSAQQFPDLHSELNLSSLELGDSALYFCASVPGSSGNTIYFGEGSWLTVV.

The chain carries TRBV2 and TRBJ1-1, with D maybe TRBD1 (6 bases). The CDR3 spans 14 residues. V gave up 8 bases and J gave up 0 bases, with 13 bases separating them. Germline loops: CDR1 SNHLY, CDR2 FYNNEI. The CDR3, as DNA: TGTGCCAGCTTCCTTAGGGACATGAACACTGAAGCTTTCTTT. Translation gives CASFLRDMNTEAFF.

This chain connects TRBV4-1 to TRBJ2-3; no clear D. The V gene lost 1 base and the J gene lost 4 bases, with 9 bases spanning the gap. Germline assignment: CDR1 MGHRA and CDR2 YSYEKL. This CDR3 is built from 14 residues. The CDR3 DNA follows: TGCGCCAGCAGCCAAGTACAGCCGCCAGATACGCAGTATTTT. Translated: CASSQVQPPDTQYF.

This clone was counted a single time. The V and J genes are TRBV5-4 and TRBJ2-3, with D tentatively TRBD2 (6 bases). The CDR3 spans 14 residues. Between the trimmed V and J ends, which lost 1 base and 8 bases, there was a span of 14 bases. CDR1 is SGHNT and CDR2 is YYREEE in the germline V gene (reference sequence). The CDR3 sequence is CASSLTALGGTQYF. The DNA of the CDR3 is TGTGCCAGCAGCTTGACAGCCCTGGGGGGTACGCAGTATTTT.

This chain joins TRBV4-1 and TRBJ2-2, with D tentatively TRBD2 (6 bases). CDR3 length: 16 residues. From germline, CDR1 is MGHRA and CDR2 YSYEKL. V lost 5 bases, J lost 6 bases, and 19 bases lay in between. The CDR3 DNA follows: TGCGCCAGCAGCGCGGACGGCGGGGTGGGACCCGGGGAGCTGTTTTTT. Its translation: CASSADGGVGPGELFF.

The V call is TRBV18, the J call TRBJ2-1; 9 nucleotides agree with TRBD2. The CDR3 is made up of 15 amino acids. V shed 4 bases and J 7 bases; nucleotides not matched to a gene: 8. The germline CDR1 and CDR2 sequences are KGHSH and LQKENI. The CDR3 nucleotides read TGTGCCAGCTCACTCAATAGCGGGAGCATGAATGAGCAGTTCTTC. This gives the protein CASSLNSGSMNEQFF.

This rearrangement joins TRBV5-4 to TRBJ1-6; 7 positions match TRBD1. The V and J ends lost 0 bases and 5 bases, in that order; junction bases with no gene match: 5. This CDR3 spans 16 amino acids. The germline gives CDR1 SGHNT, CDR2 YYREEE (reference sequence). The chain's CDR3 is CASSLVEGQDNSPLHF. CDR3 DNA sequence: TGTGCCAGCAGCTTGGTGGAAGGACAGGATAATTCACCCCTCCACTTT.

The J gene is TRBJ1-4, the V gene TRBV7-9; no firm D call. The CDR3 is 16 amino acids. In germline, CDR1 is SEHNR, CDR2 FQNEAQ (reference sequence). Trimming took off 4 bases at V and 5 bases at J, with 17 bases between the two ends. Here the CDR3 DNA reads TGTGCCAGCAGCTACAGCATCGGGAACGTAAATGAAAAACTGTTTTTT. This translates into CASSYSIGNVNEKLFF.

Comments on this clone: Additional DNA sequences in this sample encode the identical CDR3. The V and J genes are TRBV7-9 and TRBJ2-5; D may be TRBD1 (6 bases). Trimming stripped 2 bases from V and 2 bases from J, with 9 bases between. This CDR3 comprises 14 residues. Germline V gene lookup returns CDR1 SEHNR and CDR2 FQNEAQ (reference sequence). The CDR3 DNA follows: TGTGCCAGCAGCTTATCGACAGGACAAGAGACCCAGTACTTC. Encoded protein: CASSLSTGQETQYF.

V gene TRBV19 combines with J gene TRBJ1-1; tentative D call: TRBD1 (6 bases). CDR1 is LNHDA, CDR2 SQIVND, per germline (reference sequence). CDR3 length: 15 residues. Trimming stripped 2 bases from V and 1 base from J, with 11 bases between. Here the CDR3 reads CASSITAGANTEAFF. DNA for the CDR3: TGTGCCAGTAGTATAACGGCAGGGGCGAACACTGAAGCTTTCTTT.